The rows below give T cell receptor beta chains drawn from one sample of a study of blood T cell repertoires in COVID-19. The assay was immunoSEQ multiplex PCR, and TCRdb's table has in-frame clones only and misses some. This sample has fewer than 250,000 clones; 80% to 95% occur once, and the top ten carry about 0.8%. Sequencing input: peripheral blood. The receptors here all came from a man in his fifties or sixties with COVID-19, enrolled during active disease. Each CDR3 is given with its conserved first and last residue. Fields, in order: CDR3 protein, CDR3 DNA, J gene, V gene, clone size, D gene. A D gene is named only where the DNA matches it firmly. Clone size is given for some rows only: seen once, a few or many times, or a class if the clone is expanded.

CASSPEGTGTSAFF | TGTGCCAGCTCACCAGAAGGGACAGGGACGTCGGCTTTCTTT | TRBJ1-1 | TRBV18 | once | TRBD1
CASSPGDSGDFLKQFF | TGTGCCAGTAGCCCCGGGGATAGCGGGGACTTCCTTAAGCAGTTCTTC | TRBJ2-1 | TRBV19 | - | TRBD2
CSATSGITTEAFF | TGCAGCGCTACGTCCGGTATAACGACTGAAGCTTTCTTT | TRBJ1-1 | TRBV29-1 | - | -
CASSLEGSGANVLTF | TGTGCCAGCAGTTTAGAGGGATCTGGGGCCAACGTCCTGACTTTC | TRBJ2-6 | TRBV28 | once | -
CASSQDTGYTQYF | TGCGCCAGCAGCCAAGATACGGGATATACGCAGTATTTT | TRBJ2-3 | TRBV4-3 | few | -
CAISGASGVNYEQYF | TGTGCCATCAGTGGGGCTAGCGGAGTTAACTACGAGCAGTACTTC | TRBJ2-7 | TRBV10-3 | - | TRBD2
CASSQGPSGSFNEQFF | TGTGCCAGCAGCCAAGGCCCGAGCGGGAGTTTCAATGAGCAGTTCTTC | TRBJ2-1 | TRBV4-2 | - | TRBD2
CASSLWTGSSYNSPLHF | TGCGCCAGCAGCCTATGGACTGGGAGCTCCTATAATTCACCCCTCCACTTT | TRBJ1-6 | TRBV5-1 | - | -
CASSTTSGSYEQYF | TGTGCCAGCTCAACTACTAGCGGATCCTACGAGCAGTACTTC | TRBJ2-7 | TRBV18 | - | TRBD2
CASSSTGGAREQYF | TGTGCCAGCAGTTCGACAGGGGGCGCGAGGGAGCAGTACTTC | TRBJ2-7 | TRBV27 | once | TRBD1
CSASGRDTQYF | TGCAGTGCTAGTGGCCGGGATACGCAGTATTTT | TRBJ2-3 | TRBV20-1 | - | -
CASSLVSGHTEAFF | TGTGCCAGCAGCTTAGTATCAGGGCACACTGAAGCTTTCTTT | TRBJ1-1 | TRBV7-9 | - | -
CASSSRTGGGNTIYF | TGCGCCAGCAGCTCAAGAACAGGGGGTGGAAACACCATATATTTT | TRBJ1-3 | TRBV5-1 | - | TRBD1
CASSARGGWRADTQYF | TGTGCCAGCAGCGCACGGGGCGGGTGGAGGGCAGATACGCAGTATTTT | TRBJ2-3 | TRBV7-2 | once | -
CASSPRTGYEQYF | TGTGCCAGCAGCCCCCGGACAGGCTACGAGCAGTACTTC | TRBJ2-7 | TRBV7-2 | few | TRBD1
CSVEKGTGTSYEQYF | TGCAGCGTTGAAAAGGGGACAGGGACTTCCTACGAGCAGTACTTC | TRBJ2-7 | TRBV29-1 | - | TRBD1
CASSLDRYNTEAFF | TGTGCCAGCAGCCTCGACAGATACAACACTGAAGCTTTCTTT | TRBJ1-1 | TRBV2 | - | -
CASSARDRGLGYTF | TGTGCCAGCAGCGCCCGGGACAGGGGTTTAGGCTACACCTTC | TRBJ1-2 | TRBV3-1/TRBV3-2 | few | TRBD1
CASSRTGRSTLTYEQYF | TGTGCCAGCAGTAGAACGGGGAGATCGACTCTGACCTACGAGCAGTACTTC | TRBJ2-7 | TRBV28 | few | -
CASSTGEGWRAKNIQYF | TGTGCCAGTAGTACCGGGGAGGGATGGCGAGCCAAAAACATTCAGTACTTC | TRBJ2-4 | TRBV19 | - | TRBD2
CASSVGGRLNYEQYF | TGTGCCAGCAGCGTAGGAGGCAGACTGAACTACGAGCAGTACTTC | TRBJ2-7 | TRBV9 | - | -
CASSPGLVVATEAFF | TGCGCCAGCAGCCCCGGCTTAGTCGTAGCCACTGAAGCTTTCTTT | TRBJ1-1 | TRBV5-1 | once | -
CASSRRTSGRATSTDTQYF | TGCGCCAGCAGCCGTCGGACTAGCGGGAGGGCCACAAGCACAGATACGCAGTATTTT | TRBJ2-3 | TRBV4-1 | - | TRBD2
CASNPNVGGANTEAFF | TGTGCCAGCAACCCAAATGTGGGAGGGGCGAACACTGAAGCTTTCTTT | TRBJ1-1 | TRBV4-2 | - | -
CASSVRDRPLPNYGYTF | TGTGCCAGCAGCGTAAGGGACAGACCATTACCGAACTATGGCTACACCTTC | TRBJ1-2 | TRBV7-8 | - | TRBD1
CASSPGQGFVTGELFF | TGTGCCAGCTCTCCTGGACAGGGATTCGTCACCGGGGAGCTGTTTTTT | TRBJ2-2 | TRBV18 | - | TRBD1
CASSQDKATEAFF | TGTGCCAGCAGCCAAGACAAAGCGACTGAAGCTTTCTTT | TRBJ1-1 | TRBV4-2 | - | -
CASSTPGLAGADTQYF | TGCGCCAGCAGTACACCGGGACTAGCGGGGGCAGATACGCAGTATTTT | TRBJ2-3 | TRBV10-2 | - | TRBD2
CASSLTQGSLYEQYF | TGTGCCAGCAGCTTAACACAGGGCTCTCTCTACGAGCAGTACTTC | TRBJ2-7 | TRBV5-8 | few | -
CASSYPGNQQTQYF | TGTGCCAGCAGCTACCCCGGGAATCAACAGACCCAGTACTTC | TRBJ2-5 | TRBV11-2 | - | -
CASSRQGNYGYTF | TGTGCCAGCAGTCGACAGGGGAACTATGGCTACACCTTC | TRBJ1-2 | TRBV12-3/TRBV12-4 | - | TRBD1
CAWRGYSGNTIYF | TGTGCCTGGCGGGGTTACTCTGGAAACACCATATATTTT | TRBJ1-3 | TRBV30 | - | -
CAISESRSYRPYEQYF | TGTGCCATCAGTGAGTCGAGATCCTACAGACCCTACGAGCAGTACTTC | TRBJ2-7 | TRBV10-3 | - | -
CASTPLGTEINQPQHF | TGTGCCAGTACTCCATTAGGGACAGAGATTAATCAGCCCCAGCATTTT | TRBJ1-5 | TRBV19 | - | TRBD1
CASSPPIDPQGFEQYF | TGTGCCAGCTCACCACCGATCGACCCGCAGGGTTTCGAGCAGTACTTC | TRBJ2-7 | TRBV18 | - | -
CASSIAGEGNTIYF | TGCGCCAGCAGTATAGCAGGGGAAGGAAACACCATATATTTT | TRBJ1-3 | TRBV5-1 | - | -
CATSDVTGTKPSGELFF | TGTGCCACCAGTGATGTAACCGGGACTAAGCCCTCCGGGGAGCTGTTTTTT | TRBJ2-2 | TRBV24-1 | - | TRBD2
CASSQGGSFSPLHF | TGTGCCAGCAGCCAAGGAGGGTCTTTCTCACCCCTCCACTTT | TRBJ1-6 | TRBV3-1/TRBV3-2 | once | -
CASSQGKQGDDGYTF | TGTGCCAGCAGCCAAGGGAAACAGGGGGATGATGGCTACACCTTC | TRBJ1-2 | TRBV4-2 | - | TRBD1
CASRPGTSSPGELFF | TGTGCCAGTAGACCCGGGACTAGCTCCCCCGGGGAGCTGTTTTTT | TRBJ2-2 | TRBV19 | - | TRBD2
CASSQEFLKGTRGYTF | TGCGCCAGCAGCCAAGAATTCCTAAAAGGGACTCGGGGCTACACCTTC | TRBJ1-2 | TRBV4-1 | - | -
CASLPGQGNYGYTF | TGTGCCAGCCTACCGGGACAGGGAAACTATGGCTACACCTTC | TRBJ1-2 | TRBV28 | - | TRBD1
CASSPGTGSTEAFF | TGTGCCAGCTCACCGGGGACAGGGAGTACTGAAGCTTTCTTT | TRBJ1-1 | TRBV18 | few | TRBD1
CASRPGGQPQHF | TGTGCCAGCAGACCCGGGGGTCAGCCCCAGCATTTT | TRBJ1-5 | TRBV2 | - | -
CASSSSGTGNSYEQYF | TGTGCCAGCAGTTCCTCCGGGACAGGGAATTCCTACGAGCAGTACTTC | TRBJ2-7 | TRBV28 | once | TRBD1
CASSLFPTAETANQPQHF | TGTGCCAGCAGCCTATTCCCGACCGCCGAGACAGCCAATCAGCCCCAGCATTTT | TRBJ1-5 | TRBV7-8 | once | -
CASSPGNLGGYEQYF | TGCGCCAGCAGCCCCGGTAACCTCGGGGGCTACGAGCAGTACTTC | TRBJ2-7 | TRBV4-3 | - | -
CASSPSGRSSYEQYF | TGCGCCAGCAGCCCCTCGGGGAGAAGCTCCTACGAGCAGTACTTC | TRBJ2-7 | TRBV5-1 | - | -
CASSVGGAGGLETQYF | TGTGCCAGCAGCGTAGGAGGGGCGGGGGGCCTAGAGACCCAGTACTTC | TRBJ2-5 | TRBV9 | once | TRBD2
CASSQGQGATDTQYF | TGTGCCAGCTCACAGGGACAGGGGGCGACAGATACGCAGTATTTT | TRBJ2-3 | TRBV18 | - | TRBD1
CASGQGNNSPLHF | TGTGCCAGCGGACAGGGAAATAATTCACCCCTCCACTTT | TRBJ1-6 | TRBV28 | - | TRBD1
CASSQDPRTGTPTDTQYF | TGTGCCAGCAGCCAAGATCCCCGGACAGGAACCCCCACAGATACGCAGTATTTT | TRBJ2-3 | TRBV4-2 | - | TRBD1